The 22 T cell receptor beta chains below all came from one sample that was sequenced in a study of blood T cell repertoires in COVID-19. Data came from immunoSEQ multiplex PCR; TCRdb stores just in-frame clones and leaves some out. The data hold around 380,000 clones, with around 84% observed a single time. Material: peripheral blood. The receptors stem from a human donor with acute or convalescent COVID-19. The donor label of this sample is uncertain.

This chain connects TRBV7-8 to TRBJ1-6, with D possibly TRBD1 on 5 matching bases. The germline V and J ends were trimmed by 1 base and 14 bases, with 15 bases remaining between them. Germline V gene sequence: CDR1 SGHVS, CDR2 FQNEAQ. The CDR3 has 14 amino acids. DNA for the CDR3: TGTGCCAGCAGCTTAGACGGTGGGGGGTTAACCCTCCACTTT. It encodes CASSLDGGGLTLHF.

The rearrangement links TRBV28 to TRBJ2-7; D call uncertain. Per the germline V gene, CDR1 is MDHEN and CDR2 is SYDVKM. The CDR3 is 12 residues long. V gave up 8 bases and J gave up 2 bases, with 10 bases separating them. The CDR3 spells CASGTATYEQYF. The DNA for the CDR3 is TGTGCCAGCGGTACAGCAACCTACGAGCAGTACTTC.

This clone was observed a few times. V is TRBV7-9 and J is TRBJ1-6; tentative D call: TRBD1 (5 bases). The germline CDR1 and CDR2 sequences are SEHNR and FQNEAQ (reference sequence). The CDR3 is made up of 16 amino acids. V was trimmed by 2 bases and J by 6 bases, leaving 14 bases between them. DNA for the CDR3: TGTGCCAGCAGCTTATGGGGGGAATTCCTTAATTCACCCCTCCACTTT. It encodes CASSLWGEFLNSPLHF.

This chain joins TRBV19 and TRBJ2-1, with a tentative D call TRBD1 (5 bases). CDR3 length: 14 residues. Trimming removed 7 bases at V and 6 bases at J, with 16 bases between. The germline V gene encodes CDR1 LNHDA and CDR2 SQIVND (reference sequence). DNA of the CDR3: TGTGCCAGTAAGGTTGACAGTTTAATCAATGAGCAGTTCTTC. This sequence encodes CASKVDSLINEQFF.

The DNA for the CDR3 is TGTGCCAGCAACCAGCAGGTAGCGGGGGTTCAAGAGACCCAGTACTTC. Residues: CASNQQVAGVQETQYF. V usage is TRBV7-9 and J usage is TRBJ2-5, with TRBD2 matching 9 bases. V shed 7 bases, J shed 2 bases, and the junction held 11 bases outside the gene matches. Per germline, CDR1 SEHNR and CDR2 FQNEAQ (reference sequence). The CDR3 runs 16 residues.

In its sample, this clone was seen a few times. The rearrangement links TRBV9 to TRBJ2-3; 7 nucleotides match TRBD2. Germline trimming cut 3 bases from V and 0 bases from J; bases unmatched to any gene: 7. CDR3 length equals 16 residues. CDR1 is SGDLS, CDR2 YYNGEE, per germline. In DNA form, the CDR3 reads TGTGCCAGCAGCGCCATGGGGGGGACTAGCACAGATACGCAGTATTTT. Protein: CASSAMGGTSTDTQYF.

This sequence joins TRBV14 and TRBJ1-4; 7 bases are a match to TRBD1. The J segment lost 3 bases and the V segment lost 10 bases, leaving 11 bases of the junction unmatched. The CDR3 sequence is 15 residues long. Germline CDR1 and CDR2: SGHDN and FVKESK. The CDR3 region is CATNQQGKANEKLFF. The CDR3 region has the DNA TGTGCCACCAACCAACAGGGGAAGGCTAATGAAAAACTGTTTTTT.

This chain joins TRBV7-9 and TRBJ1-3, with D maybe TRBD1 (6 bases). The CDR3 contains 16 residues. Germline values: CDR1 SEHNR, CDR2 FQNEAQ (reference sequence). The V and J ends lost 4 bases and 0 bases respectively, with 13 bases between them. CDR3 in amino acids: CASSSGGLSSGNTIYF. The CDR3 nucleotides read TGTGCCAGCAGCTCGGGGGGCCTGAGCTCTGGAAACACCATATATTTT.

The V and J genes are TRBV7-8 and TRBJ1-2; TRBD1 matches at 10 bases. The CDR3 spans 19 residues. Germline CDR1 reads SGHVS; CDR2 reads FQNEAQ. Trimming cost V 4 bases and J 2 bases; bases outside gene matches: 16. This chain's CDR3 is CASSSTHGVPGQGNYGYTF. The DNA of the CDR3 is TGTGCCAGCAGCTCAACCCATGGCGTACCGGGACAGGGGAACTATGGCTACACCTTC. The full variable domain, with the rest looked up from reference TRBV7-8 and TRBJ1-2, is GAGVSQSPRYKVAKRGQDVALRCDPISGHVSLFWYQQALGQGPEFLTYFQNEAQLDKSGLPSDRFFAERPEGSVSTLKIQRTQQEDSAVYLCASSSTHGVPGQGNYGYTFGSGTRLTVV.

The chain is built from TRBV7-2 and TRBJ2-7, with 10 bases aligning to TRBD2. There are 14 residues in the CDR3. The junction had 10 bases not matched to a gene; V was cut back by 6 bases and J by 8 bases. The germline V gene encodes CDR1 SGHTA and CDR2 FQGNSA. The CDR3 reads CASRASGGTPQQYF. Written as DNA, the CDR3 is TGTGCCAGCAGGGCTAGCGGGGGAACACCCCAGCAGTACTTC.

The CDR3, as DNA: TGTGCCAGCAGTGGCCCCGGGATTCGAAATCAGCCCCAGCATTTT. This translates into CASSGPGIRNQPQHF. The chain joins TRBV2 to TRBJ1-5; D is unclear. Trimming stripped 4 bases from V and 4 bases from J, with 14 bases between. CDR3 length: 15 residues. Germline V lookup: CDR1 SNHLY, CDR2 FYNNEI.

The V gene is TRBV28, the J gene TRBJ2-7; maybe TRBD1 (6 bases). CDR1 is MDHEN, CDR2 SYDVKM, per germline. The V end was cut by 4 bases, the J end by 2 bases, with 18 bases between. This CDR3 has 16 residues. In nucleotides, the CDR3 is TGTGCCAGCAGTTCCCACGGGACAACTAGAGCCTACGAGCAGTACTTC. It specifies CASSSHGTTRAYEQYF.

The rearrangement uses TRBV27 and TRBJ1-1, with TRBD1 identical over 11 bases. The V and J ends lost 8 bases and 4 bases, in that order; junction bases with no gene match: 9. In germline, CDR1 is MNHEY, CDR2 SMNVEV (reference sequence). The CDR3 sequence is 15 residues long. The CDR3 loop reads CASRRDRGSGTEAFF. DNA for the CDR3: TGTGCCAGCCGCCGGGACAGGGGGAGTGGCACTGAAGCTTTCTTT.

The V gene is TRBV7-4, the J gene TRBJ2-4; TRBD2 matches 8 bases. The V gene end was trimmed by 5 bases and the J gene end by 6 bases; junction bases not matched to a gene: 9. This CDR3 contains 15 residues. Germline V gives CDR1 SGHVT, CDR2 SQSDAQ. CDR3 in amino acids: CASSQPGTSLNIQYF. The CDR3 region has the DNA TGTGCCAGCAGCCAACCCGGGACTAGTCTAAACATTCAGTACTTC.

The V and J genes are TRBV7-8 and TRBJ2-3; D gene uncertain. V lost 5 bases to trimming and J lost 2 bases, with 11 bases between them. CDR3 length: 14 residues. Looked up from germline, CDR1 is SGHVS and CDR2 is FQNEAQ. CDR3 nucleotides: TGTGCCAGCAGCCTCCGAGGTCCCACAGATACGCAGTATTTT. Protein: CASSLRGPTDTQYF.

The CDR3 DNA reads TGTGCCAGCAGCTTAGTATGGGGCGATGAGCAGTTCTTC. It encodes CASSLVWGDEQFF. The chain couples TRBV11-3 to TRBJ2-1; tentatively, D is TRBD1 (5 bases). CDR1 is SGHNT, CDR2 YENEEA, per germline. The CDR3 extends over 13 amino acids. Trimming cost V 1 base and J 8 bases, with 9 bases left between them.

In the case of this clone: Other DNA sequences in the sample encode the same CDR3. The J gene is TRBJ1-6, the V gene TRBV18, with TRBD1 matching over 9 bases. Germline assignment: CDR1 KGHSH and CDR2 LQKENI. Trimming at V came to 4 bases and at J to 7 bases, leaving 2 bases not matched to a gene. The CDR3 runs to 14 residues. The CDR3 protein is CASSRDRDNSPLHF. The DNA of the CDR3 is TGTGCCAGCTCACGGGACAGGGACAATTCACCCCTCCACTTT.

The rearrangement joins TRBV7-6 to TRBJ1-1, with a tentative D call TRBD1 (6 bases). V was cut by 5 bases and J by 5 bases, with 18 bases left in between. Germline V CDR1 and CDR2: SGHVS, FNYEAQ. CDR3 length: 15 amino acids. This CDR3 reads CASSGRQGKGTEAFF. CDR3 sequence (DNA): TGTGCCAGCAGCGGTCGGCAGGGGAAGGGGACTGAAGCTTTCTTT.

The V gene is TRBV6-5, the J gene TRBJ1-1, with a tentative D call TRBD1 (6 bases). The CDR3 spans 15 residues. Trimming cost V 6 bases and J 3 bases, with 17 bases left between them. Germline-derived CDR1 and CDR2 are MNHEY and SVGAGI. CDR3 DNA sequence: TGTGCCAGCAGGCAGAGGGGGGGTTTTCACACTGAAGCTTTCTTT. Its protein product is CASRQRGGFHTEAFF.

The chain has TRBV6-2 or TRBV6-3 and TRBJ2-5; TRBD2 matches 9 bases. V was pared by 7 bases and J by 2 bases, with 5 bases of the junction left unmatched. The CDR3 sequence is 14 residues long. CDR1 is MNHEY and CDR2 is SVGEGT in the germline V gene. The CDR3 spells CASIPTSGQETQYF. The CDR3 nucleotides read TGTGCCAGCATCCCCACTAGCGGGCAAGAGACCCAGTACTTC.

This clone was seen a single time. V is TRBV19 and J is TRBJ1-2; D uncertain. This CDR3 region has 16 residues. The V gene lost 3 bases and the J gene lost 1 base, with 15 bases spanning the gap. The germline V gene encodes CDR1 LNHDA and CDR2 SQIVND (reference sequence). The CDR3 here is CASSIWEPGRNYGYTF. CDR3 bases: TGTGCCAGTAGTATCTGGGAGCCCGGCCGTAACTATGGCTACACCTTC.

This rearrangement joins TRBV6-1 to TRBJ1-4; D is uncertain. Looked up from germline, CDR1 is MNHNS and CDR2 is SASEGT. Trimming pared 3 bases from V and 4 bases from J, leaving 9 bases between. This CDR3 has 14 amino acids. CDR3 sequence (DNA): TGTGCCAGCAGTGATGGAGGTCGTAATGAAAAACTGTTTTTT. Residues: CASSDGGRNEKLFF.